A selection of T cell receptor beta chains follows, all from one sample in a study of glioma-infiltrating T cells after dendritic cell vaccination. TCRdb's copy holds only in-frame clones and misses some; the assay was immunoSEQ multiplex PCR. This sample has some 99,000 clones, with roughly 80% found just once. Sample: blood, taken after dendritic cell vaccination. These receptor sequences come from a human donor with glioblastoma. The CDR3 runs from the conserved cysteine through the conserved F or W. Each record gives: CDR3 DNA, CDR3 protein, V gene, J gene, clone size, D gene. D genes are given only for firm matches. A row's size may be missing; if present it is once, few, many or a size class.

cdr3_nt: TGTGCCAGCAGCCCGGGGACAGGGGGCGGTGAGGAAAAACTGTTTTTT
cdr3_aa: CASSPGTGGGEEKLFF
v_call: TRBV7-9
j_call: TRBJ1-4
clone_size: few
d_call: TRBD1

cdr3_nt: TGTGCCAGCAGCTTAGTGGGTACAGGTGAAAAACTGTTTTTT
cdr3_aa: CASSLVGTGEKLFF
v_call: TRBV13
j_call: TRBJ1-4
clone_size: -
d_call: -

cdr3_nt: TGTGCCAGCAGCGCCAGGGGTTTCAGCTCCTACGAGCAGTACTTC
cdr3_aa: CASSARGFSSYEQYF
v_call: TRBV5-6
j_call: TRBJ2-7
clone_size: -
d_call: -

cdr3_nt: TGTGCCAGCTCACCAGTGGCAACGTACAATGGCTACACCTTC
cdr3_aa: CASSPVATYNGYTF
v_call: TRBV18
j_call: TRBJ1-2
clone_size: once
d_call: -

cdr3_nt: TGTGCCAGCAGACGAGGTTCTGGGGCCAACGTCCTGACTTTC
cdr3_aa: CASRRGSGANVLTF
v_call: TRBV6-5
j_call: TRBJ2-6
clone_size: -
d_call: -

cdr3_nt: TGTGCCAGCAGTGAAGCGGTACAGGGCTATGGCTACACCTTC
cdr3_aa: CASSEAVQGYGYTF
v_call: TRBV6-1
j_call: TRBJ1-2
clone_size: -
d_call: -

cdr3_nt: TGCGCCAGCAGCTTTTGGCCCGGGACTAGCGTAGATACGCAGTATTTT
cdr3_aa: CASSFWPGTSVDTQYF
v_call: TRBV5-1
j_call: TRBJ2-3
clone_size: once
d_call: TRBD2

cdr3_nt: TGTGCCAGCAGTTACCAGGGGCTTGTTTCACCCCTCCACTTT
cdr3_aa: CASSYQGLVSPLHF
v_call: TRBV6-5
j_call: TRBJ1-6
clone_size: -
d_call: -

cdr3_nt: TGTGCCAGCAGCCAACCAGCGGGGAGCGGCTCCTACGAGCAGTACTTC
cdr3_aa: CASSQPAGSGSYEQYF
v_call: TRBV28
j_call: TRBJ2-7
clone_size: -
d_call: TRBD2

cdr3_nt: TGTGCCAGCAGCTTGGTGGGACAGAGCTTTGCAACTAATGAAAAACTGTTTTTT
cdr3_aa: CASSLVGQSFATNEKLFF
v_call: TRBV5-8
j_call: TRBJ1-4
clone_size: -
d_call: TRBD1

cdr3_nt: TGTGCCAGCAGTTTCGGGCAGGGCTTATGGGGCTACACCTTC
cdr3_aa: CASSFGQGLWGYTF
v_call: TRBV28
j_call: TRBJ1-2
clone_size: few
d_call: -

cdr3_nt: TGTGCCAGCAACAAGAACCCGATCGGGCAGCCCCAGCATTTT
cdr3_aa: CASNKNPIGQPQHF
v_call: TRBV2
j_call: TRBJ1-5
clone_size: -
d_call: -

cdr3_nt: TGCGCCAGCAGCTTGTGGCCAGGGAACACTGAAGCTTTCTTT
cdr3_aa: CASSLWPGNTEAFF
v_call: TRBV5-1
j_call: TRBJ1-1
clone_size: -
d_call: -

cdr3_nt: TGCGCCAGCAGCTTGGGTAGCGGACAAGAGACCCAGTACTTC
cdr3_aa: CASSLGSGQETQYF
v_call: TRBV5-1
j_call: TRBJ2-5
clone_size: -
d_call: -

cdr3_nt: TGTGCCAGCGGAATTGACAGGGAGCAAGGCTACACCTTC
cdr3_aa: CASGIDREQGYTF
v_call: TRBV27
j_call: TRBJ1-2
clone_size: few
d_call: TRBD1

cdr3_nt: TGCGCCAGCAGCGCGCCCGGGACAGGACACTACGAGCAGTACTTC
cdr3_aa: CASSAPGTGHYEQYF
v_call: TRBV5-1
j_call: TRBJ2-7
clone_size: -
d_call: TRBD1

cdr3_nt: TGCAGCGTTGTTTCAGGCTCTGGGGCCAACGTCCTGACTTTC
cdr3_aa: CSVVSGSGANVLTF
v_call: TRBV29-1
j_call: TRBJ2-6
clone_size: -
d_call: -

cdr3_nt: TGTGCCAGTAGTATGGGGCGCGCCTACAATGAGCAGTTCTTC
cdr3_aa: CASSMGRAYNEQFF
v_call: TRBV19
j_call: TRBJ2-1
clone_size: -
d_call: -

cdr3_nt: TGTGCCAGCAGCCGACAGGGGGGGGACACTGAAGCTTTCTTT
cdr3_aa: CASSRQGGDTEAFF
v_call: TRBV6-5
j_call: TRBJ1-1
clone_size: -
d_call: TRBD1

cdr3_nt: TGTGCCAGCAGTAAGGACAGCTACGAGCAGTACTTC
cdr3_aa: CASSKDSYEQYF
v_call: TRBV6-4
j_call: TRBJ2-7
clone_size: few
d_call: -

cdr3_nt: TGCGCCAGCAGTGTTTGGGGAGGTGGTGAAAAACTGTTTTTT
cdr3_aa: CASSVWGGGEKLFF
v_call: TRBV10-2
j_call: TRBJ1-4
clone_size: few
d_call: -

cdr3_nt: TGTGCCAGCAGTCTACGGGACAGGGTGGGGACAGATACGCAGTATTTT
cdr3_aa: CASSLRDRVGTDTQYF
v_call: TRBV27
j_call: TRBJ2-3
clone_size: -
d_call: TRBD1

cdr3_nt: TGTGCCAGCAGAACAGGACAAATAACCTACGAGCAGTACTTC
cdr3_aa: CASRTGQITYEQYF
v_call: TRBV2
j_call: TRBJ2-7
clone_size: -
d_call: -

cdr3_nt: TGTGCCAGCAGCCTGGTGGAGGACTATGGCTACACCTTC
cdr3_aa: CASSLVEDYGYTF
v_call: TRBV16
j_call: TRBJ1-2
clone_size: once
d_call: -

cdr3_nt: TGTGCCAGCAGCTGGAACAGGGACTACGAGCAGTACTTC
cdr3_aa: CASSWNRDYEQYF
v_call: TRBV7-6
j_call: TRBJ2-7
clone_size: -
d_call: -

cdr3_nt: TGCGCCAGCAGCTTGTCGGCAGGGGGACCCTACGAGCAGTACTTC
cdr3_aa: CASSLSAGGPYEQYF
v_call: TRBV5-1
j_call: TRBJ2-7
clone_size: -
d_call: TRBD1

cdr3_nt: TGTGCCAGCAGCCCACCTAGCGGGAGAGTGGGAGAGACCCAGTACTTC
cdr3_aa: CASSPPSGRVGETQYF
v_call: TRBV5-4
j_call: TRBJ2-5
clone_size: -
d_call: TRBD2

cdr3_nt: TGTGCCAGCAGCTTAGTTGGGGACAGAAACACTGAAGCTTTCTTT
cdr3_aa: CASSLVGDRNTEAFF
v_call: TRBV7-2
j_call: TRBJ1-1
clone_size: -
d_call: TRBD1

cdr3_nt: TGCGCCAGCAGCCTCGACAGGGGGAGTGGAGAGACCCAGTACTTC
cdr3_aa: CASSLDRGSGETQYF
v_call: TRBV5-1
j_call: TRBJ2-5
clone_size: -
d_call: TRBD1

cdr3_nt: TGTGCCAGTAGTATGCAGGCCAGGGTGGGATTTTATGGCTACACCTTC
cdr3_aa: CASSMQARVGFYGYTF
v_call: TRBV19
j_call: TRBJ1-2
clone_size: -
d_call: -

cdr3_nt: TGTGCCATCAGTGAGGCCCGCCCAGGGGGAGAGCAGCCCCAGCATTTT
cdr3_aa: CAISEARPGGEQPQHF
v_call: TRBV10-3
j_call: TRBJ1-5
clone_size: -
d_call: TRBD1

cdr3_nt: TGTGCCAGCAGTTACGCGGGTTACTCTGGGGCCAACGTCCTGACTTTC
cdr3_aa: CASSYAGYSGANVLTF
v_call: TRBV6-5
j_call: TRBJ2-6
clone_size: many
d_call: -

cdr3_nt: TGCGCCAGCAGCCCGACAGGGGGAAACTATGGCTACACCTTC
cdr3_aa: CASSPTGGNYGYTF
v_call: TRBV5-1
j_call: TRBJ1-2
clone_size: -
d_call: TRBD1

cdr3_nt: TGTGCCAGCAGTTCATGGAAAAGCGGTGAAAAACTGTTTTTT
cdr3_aa: CASSSWKSGEKLFF
v_call: TRBV28
j_call: TRBJ1-4
clone_size: -
d_call: -

cdr3_nt: TGTGCCAGCAGCCCCCTGGACAGGACGGCTGAAGCTTTCTTT
cdr3_aa: CASSPLDRTAEAFF
v_call: TRBV7-9
j_call: TRBJ1-1
clone_size: -
d_call: TRBD1

cdr3_nt: TGTGCCAGCAGCTACCCCCCAGGGGACTCTGGGGCCAACGTCCTGACTTTC
cdr3_aa: CASSYPPGDSGANVLTF
v_call: TRBV5-6
j_call: TRBJ2-6
clone_size: -
d_call: -

cdr3_nt: TGTGCCAGCAGCTTCGTACAGGGGAGCGAGCAGTACTTC
cdr3_aa: CASSFVQGSEQYF
v_call: TRBV7-2
j_call: TRBJ2-7
clone_size: -
d_call: TRBD1

cdr3_nt: TGTGCCAGCACCCCTGGGGCGGGGCGTACAGATACGCAGTATTTT
cdr3_aa: CASTPGAGRTDTQYF
v_call: TRBV5-4
j_call: TRBJ2-3
clone_size: once
d_call: -

cdr3_nt: TGTGCCAGCAGCGTCTCCGAAGAACAGGGCTTTGGAAACACCATATATTTT
cdr3_aa: CASSVSEEQGFGNTIYF
v_call: TRBV9
j_call: TRBJ1-3
clone_size: -
d_call: -

cdr3_nt: TGTGCCAGCAGAAGAGCGGACTCTGACACAGATACGCAGTATTTT
cdr3_aa: CASRRADSDTDTQYF
v_call: TRBV7-8
j_call: TRBJ2-3
clone_size: -
d_call: -

cdr3_nt: TGTGCCAGCAGTGGGGGAGGGGGATTGGATGAGCAGTTCTTC
cdr3_aa: CASSGGGGLDEQFF
v_call: TRBV6-1
j_call: TRBJ2-1
clone_size: -
d_call: -

cdr3_nt: TGTGCCTGGAACCTACCGGGACTCTCCTCCTACAATGAGCAGTTCTTC
cdr3_aa: CAWNLPGLSSYNEQFF
v_call: TRBV30
j_call: TRBJ2-1
clone_size: -
d_call: -

cdr3_nt: TGTGCCAGCAGTGGAGGTCTCCAAGAGACCCAGTACTTC
cdr3_aa: CASSGGLQETQYF
v_call: TRBV2
j_call: TRBJ2-5
clone_size: once
d_call: -

cdr3_nt: TGTGCCAGCAGTCTGGGACTAGCGGGAGGTGAGCAGTACTTC
cdr3_aa: CASSLGLAGGEQYF
v_call: TRBV2
j_call: TRBJ2-7
clone_size: -
d_call: TRBD2

cdr3_nt: TGCGCCAGCAGCTTGTTTGGACAGGGGGCGCACGGGGCCAACGTCCTGACTTTC
cdr3_aa: CASSLFGQGAHGANVLTF
v_call: TRBV5-1
j_call: TRBJ2-6
clone_size: -
d_call: TRBD1

cdr3_nt: TGTGCCAGCAGCGCCGGGACTAGCGTCAATGAGCAGTTCTTC
cdr3_aa: CASSAGTSVNEQFF
v_call: TRBV9
j_call: TRBJ2-1
clone_size: -
d_call: TRBD2

cdr3_nt: TGTGCCAGCAGCTTTATGTGGCAGGGGGCGCGTGAGCAGTACTTC
cdr3_aa: CASSFMWQGAREQYF
v_call: TRBV5-6
j_call: TRBJ2-5
clone_size: once
d_call: TRBD1

cdr3_nt: TGTGCCACCAGCACCGCTGAGGTCGGGGGTGGTACGCAGTATTTT
cdr3_aa: CATSTAEVGGGTQYF
v_call: TRBV15
j_call: TRBJ2-3
clone_size: -
d_call: -